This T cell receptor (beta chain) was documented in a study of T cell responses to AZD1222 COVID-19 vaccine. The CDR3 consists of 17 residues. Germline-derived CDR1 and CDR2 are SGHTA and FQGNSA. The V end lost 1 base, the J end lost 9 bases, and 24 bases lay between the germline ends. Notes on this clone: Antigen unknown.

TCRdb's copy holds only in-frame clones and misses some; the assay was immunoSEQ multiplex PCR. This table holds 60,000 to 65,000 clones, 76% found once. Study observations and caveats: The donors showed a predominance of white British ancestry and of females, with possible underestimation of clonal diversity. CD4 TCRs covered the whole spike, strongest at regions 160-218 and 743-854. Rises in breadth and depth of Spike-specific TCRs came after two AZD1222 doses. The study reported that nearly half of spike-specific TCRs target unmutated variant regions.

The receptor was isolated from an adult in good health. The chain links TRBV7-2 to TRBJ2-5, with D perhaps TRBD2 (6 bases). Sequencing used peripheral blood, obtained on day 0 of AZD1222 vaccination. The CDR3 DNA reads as TGTGCCAGCAGCTTAGGAATAGGACGGGGGTCCTTCCAGGCCCAGTACTTC. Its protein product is CASSLGIGRGSFQAQYF.